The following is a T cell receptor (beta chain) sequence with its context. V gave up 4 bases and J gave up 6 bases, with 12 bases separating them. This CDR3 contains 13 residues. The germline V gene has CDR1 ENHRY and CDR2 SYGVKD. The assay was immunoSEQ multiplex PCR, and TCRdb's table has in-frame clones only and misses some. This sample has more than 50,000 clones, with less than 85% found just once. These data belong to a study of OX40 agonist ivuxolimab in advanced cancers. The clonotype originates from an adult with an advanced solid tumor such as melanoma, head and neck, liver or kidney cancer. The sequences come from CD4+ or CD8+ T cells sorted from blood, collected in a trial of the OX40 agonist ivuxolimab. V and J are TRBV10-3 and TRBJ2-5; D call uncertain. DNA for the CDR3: TGTGCCATCAGTGTGTTTAGTGCGCAGACCCAGTACTTC. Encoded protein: CAISVFSAQTQYF.